Below are 22 T cell receptor beta chains sequenced from a single sample in a study of stem cell transplantation in POMP-related autoinflammatory disease. Only in-frame clones appear in the TCRdb table, and some are missing; sequencing was by immunoSEQ multiplex PCR. Of some 68,000 clones detected, approximately 91% appear once; the ten largest clones hold around 0.66%. The material sequenced was CD4+ T cells from PBMCs, taken after stem cell transplantation. Receptor source: a human patient with POMP-related autoinflammation and immune dysregulation (PRAID). Part of the T cell pool may stem from the graft donor.

The genes are TRBV6-6 and TRBJ1-2; possibly TRBD1 for D (5 bases). Trimming took off 7 bases at V and 4 bases at J, with 16 bases between the two ends. Germline CDR1 MNHNY, CDR2 SVGAGI (reference sequence). This CDR3 region has 14 residues. In DNA, the CDR3 is TGTGCCAGCATCCCGGGGGGAAGCCTCTATGGCTACACCTTC. This encodes CASIPGGSLYGYTF.

The genes are TRBV3-1 (or the pseudogene TRBV3-2) and TRBJ1-1; maybe TRBD1 (6 bases). Germline CDR1 LGHDT, CDR2 YNNKEL (reference sequence). Trimming removed 1 base from V and 5 bases from J, with 11 bases in between. CDR3 length: 14 residues. The CDR3 DNA reads as TGTGCCAGCAGCCAAGGTTGGGGGCATACTGAAGCTTTCTTT. Translating gives CASSQGWGHTEAFF.

The chain links TRBV6-1 to TRBJ1-5; TRBD1 is a possible D gene (5 bases). V was trimmed by 1 base and J by 6 bases, leaving 13 bases between them. The length of the CDR3 is 15 residues. From germline, CDR1 is MNHNS and CDR2 SASEGT. The CDR3 region has the DNA TGTGCCAGCAGTGAAGAGAGGGAGAGGGGTCAGCCCCAGCATTTT. Translation gives CASSEERERGQPQHF.

The J gene is TRBJ2-5, the V gene TRBV2; D might be TRBD2 (5 bases). The CDR3 spans 12 residues. The germline V gene encodes CDR1 SNHLY and CDR2 FYNNEI. V lost 6 bases, J lost 4 bases, and 9 bases lay in between. DNA of the CDR3: TGTGCCAGCAGGGGGAGTGGAGAGACCCAGTACTTC. As protein: CASRGSGETQYF.

This clone is medium-sized. The chain carries TRBV6-1 and TRBJ2-7; no definite D call. Germline assignment: CDR1 MNHNS and CDR2 SASEGT. The CDR3 totals 12 residues. Trimming stripped 11 bases from V and 2 bases from J, with 13 bases between. The CDR3 here is CACAFTAYEQYF. The CDR3, as DNA: TGTGCCTGTGCGTTCACAGCCTACGAGCAGTACTTC.

The chain carries TRBV11-2 and TRBJ2-3, with 9 bases lining up with TRBD1. The CDR3 has 15 amino acids. From germline, CDR1 is SGHAT and CDR2 FQNNGV. Germline trimming cut 5 bases from V and 5 bases from J; bases unmatched to any gene: 8. DNA of the CDR3: TGTGCCAGCAGCCTCCGGACAGGGGAATTAGATACGCAGTATTTT. Amino acid sequence: CASSLRTGELDTQYF.

The V and J genes are TRBV6-4 and TRBJ1-2, with D possibly matching TRBD1 (5 bases). From germline, CDR1 is MRHNA and CDR2 SNTAGT. V was cut by 7 bases and J by 3 bases, with 30 bases left in between. The CDR3 runs to 19 residues. The CDR3 coding sequence is TGTGCCAGCACCCCCAGTCCCACAGTTGCAGGGTCGGCCTACTATGGCTACACCTTC. Protein sequence: CASTPSPTVAGSAYYGYTF.

The CDR3 sequence: CASSLEQGLYEQYV. The CDR3 DNA is TGTGCCAGCAGCTTGGAACAGGGGCTTTACGAGCAGTACGTC. This chain links TRBV5-6 with TRBJ2-7; 7 positions agree with TRBD1. CDR3 length: 14 amino acids. CDR1 and CDR2 from the germline V gene are SGHDT and YYEEEE. Trimming at V came to 0 bases and at J to 4 bases, leaving 4 bases not matched to a gene.

This chain connects TRBV2 to TRBJ1-4; unclear D gene. Per the germline V gene, CDR1 is SNHLY and CDR2 is FYNNEI. Between the trimmed V and J ends, which lost 6 bases and 4 bases, there was a span of 12 bases. The CDR3 is made up of 14 amino acids. CDR3 DNA: TGTGCCAGCAGACTGGACTGGAGTAATGAAAAACTGTTTTTT. This encodes CASRLDWSNEKLFF.

V and J are TRBV2 and TRBJ1-1, with 7 nucleotides matching TRBD1. This CDR3 spans 12 amino acids. The germline V gene encodes CDR1 SNHLY and CDR2 FYNNEI. The V gene end was trimmed by 7 bases and the J gene end by 6 bases; junction bases not matched to a gene: 5. CDR3: CASKDRVAEAFF. CDR3 nucleotides: TGTGCCAGCAAAGACAGGGTCGCTGAAGCTTTCTTT.

This clone was seen a single time. This rearrangement joins TRBV5-1 to TRBJ2-5; tentatively, D is TRBD1 or TRBD2 (6 bases each). Looked up from germline, CDR1 is SGHRS and CDR2 is YFSETQ. V lost 0 bases and J 5 bases, leaving 11 bases between the germline ends. The CDR3 runs 14 residues. The CDR3 coding sequence is TGCGCCAGCAGCTTGGAGGGGGGCCGGGAGACCCAGTACTTC. It specifies CASSLEGGRETQYF.

The gene calls are TRBV18 and TRBJ2-7, with 8 bases that match TRBD2. Per the germline V gene, CDR1 is KGHSH and CDR2 is LQKENI. Losses at the gene ends were 2 bases for V and 0 bases for J; bases not matched to a gene: 3. The CDR3 extends over 15 amino acids. The CDR3 DNA sequence: TGTGCCAGCTCACCAGAGCGGGGGAGCTCCTACGAGCAGTACGTC. Translated, it gives CASSPERGSSYEQYV.

The CDR3 here is CASSSLAGGAATQYF. CDR3 sequence (DNA): TGTGCCAGCTCGAGCCTAGCGGGAGGCGCAGCTACGCAGTATTTT. J is TRBJ2-3 and V is TRBV2, with TRBD2 matching over 11 bases. Germline V lookup: CDR1 SNHLY, CDR2 FYNNEI. Trimming cost V 8 bases and J 8 bases; bases outside gene matches: 12. The CDR3 covers 15 residues.

This clone has a handful of counts. The chain has TRBV25-1 and TRBJ1-6, with D perhaps TRBD1 (5 bases). With 2 bases removed from V and 9 bases from J, the gap between germline ends came to 11 bases. Germline CDR1 is MGHDK and CDR2 is SYGVNS. The CDR3 length is 14 residues. The CDR3 here is CASSEVGGSSPLHF. The CDR3 coding sequence is TGTGCCAGCAGTGAAGTGGGGGGAAGTTCACCCCTCCACTTT.

The chain joins TRBV7-2 to TRBJ1-2; no reliable D call. V was shortened by 4 bases and J by 13 bases, with 16 bases between the two germline ends. There are 12 residues in the CDR3. Germline V gene lookup returns CDR1 SGHTA and CDR2 FQGNSA. The CDR3 DNA reads TGTGCCAGCAGCTATCGGACGGACTGGCGCACCTTC. This codes for CASSYRTDWRTF. Variable domain in full (rest from reference TRBV7-2 and TRBJ1-2): GAGVSQSPSNKVTEKGKDVELRCDPISGHTALYWYRQSLGQGLEFLIYFQGNSAPDKSGLPSDRFSAERTGGSVSTLTIQRTQQEDSAVYLCASSYRTDWRTFGSGTRLTVV.

The chain uses TRBV5-8 and TRBJ2-7; 9 bases map to TRBD1. After removal of 2 bases from V and 6 bases from J, the junction contained 6 bases not matched to a gene. Germline CDR1 is SGHTS and CDR2 is YDEGEE. The CDR3 runs 14 residues. Here the CDR3 reads CASSLLDRGGEQYV. The DNA for the CDR3 is TGTGCCAGCAGCTTATTGGACAGGGGAGGCGAGCAGTACGTC.

The chain couples TRBV10-3 to TRBJ2-3; TRBD2 is a possible D gene (7 bases). V was pared by 4 bases and J by 5 bases, with 16 bases between. The germline V gene encodes CDR1 ENHRY and CDR2 SYGVKD. The CDR3 totals 15 residues. The DNA of the CDR3 is TGTGCCATCAGTGTTCAGTGGGGGGGCAAAGATACGCAGTATTTT. Protein product: CAISVQWGGKDTQYF.

The chain links TRBV29-1 to TRBJ2-3; 9 bases agree with TRBD1. The J segment lost 6 bases and the V segment lost 3 bases, leaving 10 bases of the junction unmatched. Germline V CDR1 and CDR2: SQVTM, ANQGSEA. The CDR3 sequence is 15 residues long. The CDR3 is CSVDPHGTGRDTQYF. The CDR3 DNA sequence: TGCAGCGTTGACCCCCACGGGACAGGGCGGGATACGCAGTATTTT.

The chain couples TRBV2 to TRBJ1-2; D is ambiguous. This CDR3 spans 15 amino acids. CDR1 and CDR2 (germline): SNHLY, FYNNEI. Between the trimmed V and J ends, which lost 11 bases and 0 bases, there was a span of 19 bases. CDR3 protein: CAGQEGDLANYGYTF. The CDR3 nucleotides read TGTGCCGGTCAAGAGGGCGACCTAGCTAACTATGGCTACACCTTC.

The chain links TRBV4-1 to TRBJ2-7; 10 positions match TRBD1. This CDR3 contains 16 residues. With 1 base clipped from V and 0 bases from J, the junction kept 3 bases outside the gene matches. The germline V gene encodes CDR1 MGHRA and CDR2 YSYEKL. CDR3 bases: TGCGCCAGCAGCCAAGTTTGGACAGGGGGCTCCTACGAGCAGTACTTC. As protein: CASSQVWTGGSYEQYF.

The chain combines TRBV28 with TRBJ1-1, with 7 bases that match TRBD1. This CDR3 spans 14 amino acids. The ends lost 5 bases at V and 1 base at J; junction bases unmatched: 4. Per germline, CDR1 MDHEN and CDR2 SYDVKM. The CDR3 nucleotides are TGTGCCAGCAGTACCCGACAGGGGAACACTGAAGCTTTCTTT. Translation gives CASSTRQGNTEAFF.

The chain carries TRBV24-1 and TRBJ2-2, with D possibly being TRBD2 (5 bases). This CDR3 has 14 residues. Trimming stripped 5 bases from V and 1 base from J, with 7 bases between. Germline V gene lookup returns CDR1 KGHDR and CDR2 SFDVKD. The CDR3 spells CATSGGLNTGELFF. The CDR3 region has the DNA TGTGCCACCAGTGGAGGACTGAACACCGGGGAGCTGTTTTTT.